Sequencing of this T cell receptor (beta chain) was carried out in a study of molecular identifiers for immune sequencing clone quantification. The V gene lost 0 bases and the J gene lost 7 bases, with 19 bases spanning the gap. The germline CDR1 and CDR2 sequences are DFQATT and SNEGSKA (reference sequence). The CDR3 spans 15 residues. This clonotype was counted at least ten times. Its target is not known. TCRdb processed the PCR reads anew with MiXCR; each CDR3 protein has one entry. The sample has fewer than 350,000 distinct CDR3 sequences; about 20% are singletons. Naive CD8 T cells were sorted as CD8+CD4-CCR7+CD45RA+. Study results and limitations: Clones carrying above 20 RNA copies accounted for over 99% of effector molecules, under 1% in naive cells.

This receptor was taken from a human donor in good health. Some libraries in this study had Jurkat cell RNA spiked in. The rearrangement links TRBV20-1 to TRBJ2-7; a possible D gene is TRBD2 (6 bases). The sequenced sample was naive CD8+ T cells from blood, with Jurkat cell RNA spiked in. Subset described: FACS-sorted CD8+CD4-CCR7+CD45RA+ naive T cells. The CDR3 DNA reads as TGCAGTGCTAGAGATTGGGACTTGGCCTCCCAAGAGCAGTACTTC. Translating gives CSARDWDLASQEQYF.